This TCR beta chain was sequenced in a study of cytomegalovirus exposure and HLA in healthy donors. General study points: Many donors carried some public TCRs, although rarity characterized most TCR sequences. Some TCR beta chains (about 180 of them) were listed as cytomegalovirus-associated.

With regard to this clone: Its matching antigen is unknown.

Trimming removed 6 bases from V and 7 bases from J; junction bases left unmatched: 5. Germline CDR1 is SGHVS and CDR2 is FQNEAQ. The CDR3 has 14 amino acids. Profiled with immunoSEQ multiplex PCR; TCRdb holds only in-frame clones, not every one. There are 150,000 or so clones in the sample; about 88% occur only once, and approximately 20% lies in the top ten. This clonotype was obtained from a man younger than 30 in good health and CMV-seropositive. Material: PBMCs. The genes are TRBV7-8 and TRBJ1-4; 10 nucleotides align to TRBD1. The CDR3 is CASSDRGHGEKLFF. In DNA form, the CDR3 reads TGTGCCAGCAGTGACAGGGGGCACGGTGAAAAACTGTTTTTT.